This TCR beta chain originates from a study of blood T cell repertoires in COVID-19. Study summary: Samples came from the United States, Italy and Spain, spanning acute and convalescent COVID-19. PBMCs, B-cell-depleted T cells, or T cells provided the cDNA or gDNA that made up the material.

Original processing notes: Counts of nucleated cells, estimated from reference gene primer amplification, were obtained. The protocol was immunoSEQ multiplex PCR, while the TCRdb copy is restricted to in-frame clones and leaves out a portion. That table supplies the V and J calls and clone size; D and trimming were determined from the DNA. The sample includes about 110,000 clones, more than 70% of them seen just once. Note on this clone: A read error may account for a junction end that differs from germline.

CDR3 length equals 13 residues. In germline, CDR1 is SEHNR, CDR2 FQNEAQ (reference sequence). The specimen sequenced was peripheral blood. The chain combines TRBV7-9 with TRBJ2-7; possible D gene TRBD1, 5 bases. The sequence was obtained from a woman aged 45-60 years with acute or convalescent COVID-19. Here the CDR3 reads CASSLVRGGPWDF. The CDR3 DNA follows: TGTGCCAGCAGCTTAGTAAGGGGTGGCCCCTGGGACTTC.